The source of this T cell receptor beta chain is a study of CD8+ T cells in alopecia areata listed by TCRdb under 2018. As for the study more broadly: The treated patients took part in an open-label pilot trial in which moderate-to-severe alopecia areata was treated with oral tofacitinib at 5 to 10 mg twice daily. Patients on tofacitinib were biopsied at baseline and after 4 and 24 weeks of treatment, and several of the patients also had a later scalp biopsy. To study T cell clonal expansion in alopecia areata, the researchers applied high-throughput TCRbeta sequencing to both the C3H/HeJ mouse model and human patients. The SALT score, which quantifies the percentage of affected scalp surface area, was used to measure disease severity in treated patients. Clonality in the scalp was compared among normal scalp (n=4), patchy alopecia areata scalp (n=8), and alopecia totalis/universalis scalp (n=8). TCRbeta CDR3 regions were amplified by immunoSEQ multiplex PCR with 35 Vbeta forward and 13 Jbeta reverse primers. RNA was extracted with the PAXgene miRNA kit for fixed scalp, the miRNeasy kit for PBMCs, and the RNeasy kit for mouse skin. Scalp tissue and sorted CD4+ and CD8+ peripheral blood T cells from patchy and totalis/universalis alopecia areata patients and from healthy controls were covered by human TCRbeta sequencing. Tofacitinib was administered for 6 to 18 months, and 6 months of follow-up off drug were then conducted to assess delayed response and recurrence. The paper's findings and limits, for the study overall: The treated cohort was small, with a single nonresponder, so links between baseline CD8+ expansion and response need larger studies. Many expanded lesional clones persisted in scalp and blood during tofacitinib treatment, which may partly explain relapse after stopping treatment. Shared TCR sequences between patients were less evident than in mice, which may be partly attributable to HLA diversity in the patient population. Scalp TCR repertoire analysis is complicated because resident alphabeta T cells in normal human skin are also sequenced, whereas mouse skin is dominated by gammadelta T cells. Higher clonality and more expanded CD8+ clones were observed in lesional scalp than in normal scalp, particularly in alopecia totalis/universalis, a finding suggestive of antigenic drive. With tofacitinib, both scalp clonality and the number of expanded CD8+ clones among the top 100 scalp clones went down significantly.

Library preparation was by the immunoSEQ multiplex PCR assay. RNA was extracted from all samples and reverse transcribed into cDNA as template for TCR sequencing. SuperScript III was used for first-strand cDNA synthesis, primed with a 2:1 mix of oligo-dT and random hexamers. A synthetic immune receptor repertoire was used to gauge amplification bias, and whatever bias remained was removed computationally. The paper's data handling went like this. Raw reads were preprocessed to remove errors, and CDR3 was defined according to IMGT conventions as the region from the conserved cysteine to phenylalanine. Clonality was computed as 1 minus the Shannon entropy, with the entropy normalized by log2 of the number of productive unique TCRs. Scalp TCRbeta sequences were cross-referenced with sorted blood CD4 and CD8 repertoires so that the CD4 or CD8 identity of scalp clones could be inferred. Here the immuneACCESS table is served through TCRdb, limited to in-frame sequences with V and J called. Missing clones are a known gap in these copies; in checked studies unresolved V genes cover under half, and the rest lacks a known reason. V and J calls and clone size follow that table, whereas D and trimming were derived from the DNA. Within this sample are 150,000 to 200,000 clones, with less than 75% of them counted one time only. Jointly, the top ten make up 16% of the sample.

Comment on this clone: Its specific antigen is unknown. It has no much larger one-base neighbor in the sample; base qualities were not kept.

What this sample's treatment or condition label stands for: oral pan-JAK inhibitor, 5-10 mg twice daily. Peripheral blood and lesional scalp punch biopsies were obtained from patients with alopecia areata. PBMCs were separated by density centrifugation and stained for CD3, CD4 and CD8, after which CD4+ and CD8+ T cells were sorted on a FACSAria. The sample consisted of CD4+ T cells sorted from blood, taken between weeks 55 and 65, from a patient treated with tofacitinib. The receptor's source is a human donor with alopecia areata.

For the CDR3, the sequence is CAWSDPTGTDNEKLFF. The DNA sequence is given as TGTGCCTGGAGTGATCCAACCGGGACAGATAATGAAAAACTGTTTTTT. The sequence is built from TRBV30 and TRBJ1-4; TRBD1 aligns with 7 central bases. From cysteine to phenylalanine, the CDR3 is 16 amino acids long. Only the CDR3 DNA stays, 48 bases, in frame from base 1. V and J are trimmed by 1 base and 4 bases, and the gene matches miss 9 bases of the junction. The germline V gene (reference sequence) sets CDR1 to GTSNPN and CDR2 to SVGIG.